The following is a TCR beta chain sequence with its context. This sample is part of a study of blood T cells in healthy people across ages. Germline-derived CDR1 and CDR2 are DFQATT and SNEGSKA (reference sequence). V lost 1 base to trimming and J lost 7 bases, with 10 bases between them. This CDR3 is 12 amino acids long. A second PCR of about 6 to 12 cycles used a sample-barcoded 5' primer and a J-beta primer mix. TCRdb independently ran MiXCR on the 5' RACE reads; one entry per CDR3 protein. The table includes around 780,000 distinct CDR3 sequences, around three fifths detected once. This chain uses TRBV20-1 with TRBJ1-1; no reliable D call. The sequence was obtained from a man in his forties in good health. The sequencing input was blood. The CDR3 DNA sequence: TGCAGTGCTAGAGTGCTTAGACGTGAAGCTTTCTTT. Translating it yields CSARVLRREAFF.